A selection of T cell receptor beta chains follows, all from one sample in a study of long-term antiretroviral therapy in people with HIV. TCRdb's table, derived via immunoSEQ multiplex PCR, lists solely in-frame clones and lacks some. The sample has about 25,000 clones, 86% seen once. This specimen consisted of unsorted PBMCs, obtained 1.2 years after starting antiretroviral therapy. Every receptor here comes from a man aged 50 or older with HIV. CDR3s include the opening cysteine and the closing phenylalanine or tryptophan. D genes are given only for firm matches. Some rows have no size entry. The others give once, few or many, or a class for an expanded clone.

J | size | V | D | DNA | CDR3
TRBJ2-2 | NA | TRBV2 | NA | TGTGCCAGCAGACAGGGCCCCACCGGGGAGCTGTTTTTT | CASRQGPTGELFF
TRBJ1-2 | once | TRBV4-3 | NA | TGCGCCAGCAGCCAAGCGACTTGGCCCCCATTTTGTCTGAATAACATAAACTATGGCTACACCTTC | CASSQATWPPFCLNNINYGYTF
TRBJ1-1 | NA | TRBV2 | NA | TGTGCCAGCAGTGCCCAGAGGGGGGGCGTAACTGAAGCTTTCTTT | CASSAQRGGVTEAFF
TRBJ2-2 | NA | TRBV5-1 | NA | TGCGCCAGCAGCTTGGCCGCGGGGGCAGGTGGGGAGCTGTTTTTT | CASSLAAGAGGELFF
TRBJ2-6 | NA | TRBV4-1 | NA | TGCGCCAGCAGCCAAGAAGGGCGGGGGCGGCTCCCCGGACGTGGGGCCAACGTCCTGACTTTC | CASSQEGRGRLPGRGANVLTF
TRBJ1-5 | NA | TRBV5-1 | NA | TGCGCCAGCAGCTTGGCACCTAATCAGCCCCAGCATTTT | CASSLAPNQPQHF
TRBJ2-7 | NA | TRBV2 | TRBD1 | TGTGCCAGCACCCCCGGGACAGGGGCCGAGCAGTACTTC | CASTPGTGAEQYF
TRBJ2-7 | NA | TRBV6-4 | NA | TGTGCCAGCAGTGACGGGGAGGAGCAGTACTTC | CASSDGEEQYF
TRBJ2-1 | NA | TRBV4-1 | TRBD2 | TGCGCCAGCAGCCAAGACCCCCAAGCGGGGACCTACAATGAGCAGTTCTTC | CASSQDPQAGTYNEQFF
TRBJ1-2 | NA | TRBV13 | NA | TGTGCCAGCAGTCCTAGTTCCTATGGCTACACCTTC | CASSPSSYGYTF
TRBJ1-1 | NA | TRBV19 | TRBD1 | TGTGCCAGTAGTAGCCCGACAGGGGCGGTGAACACTGAAGCTTTCTTT | CASSSPTGAVNTEAFF
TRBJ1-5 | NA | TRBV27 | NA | TGTGCCAGCAGTGAAAACCGCCCGGGGGTTAATCAGCCCCAGCATTTT | CASSENRPGVNQPQHF
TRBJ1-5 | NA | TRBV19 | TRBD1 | TGTGCCAGTAGTATCGGACAGGGTAGCAATCAGCCCCAGCATTTT | CASSIGQGSNQPQHF
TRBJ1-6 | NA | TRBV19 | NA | TGTGCCAGTAGTATGGTGGGCACCTATAATTCACCCCTCCACTTT | CASSMVGTYNSPLHF
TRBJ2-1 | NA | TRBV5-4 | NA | TGTGCCAGCTCCGGGGGACTCAGATCCTACAATGAGCAGTTCTTC | CASSGGLRSYNEQFF
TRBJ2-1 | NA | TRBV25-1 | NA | TGTGCCAGCAGAAAGACTAGCAATGAGCAGTTCTTC | CASRKTSNEQFF
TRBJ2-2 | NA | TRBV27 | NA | TGTGCCAGCAGTTTCTATTCCCCGAACACCGGGGAGCTGTTTTTT | CASSFYSPNTGELFF
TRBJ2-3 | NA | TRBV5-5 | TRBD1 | TGTGCCAGCAGCGGGGGGGACAGGGGCACAGATACGCAGTATTTT | CASSGGDRGTDTQYF
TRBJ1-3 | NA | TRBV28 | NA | TGTGCCAGCAGTTTCTTGACGGGTTCTGGAAACACCATATATTTT | CASSFLTGSGNTIYF
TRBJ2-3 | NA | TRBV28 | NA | TGTGCCAGCAGTGCCACCGGGACACTAAAGACAGATACGCAGTATTTT | CASSATGTLKTDTQYF
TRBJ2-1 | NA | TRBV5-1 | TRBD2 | TGCGCCAGCAGCTTGGGGCTAGCGGATTTCTCCTACAATGAGCAGTTCTTC | CASSLGLADFSYNEQFF
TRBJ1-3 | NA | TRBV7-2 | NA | TGTGCCAGCAGCCCAACGTCGGGCCCAAACACCATATATTTT | CASSPTSGPNTIYF
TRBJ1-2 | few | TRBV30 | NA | TGTGCCTGGGGGGAAGCTGGAAGGGGCTACACCTTC | CAWGEAGRGYTF
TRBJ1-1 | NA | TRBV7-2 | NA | TGTGCCAGCAGCAGGGGAGGGTATGGAGTGAACACTGAAGCTTTCTTT | CASSRGGYGVNTEAFF
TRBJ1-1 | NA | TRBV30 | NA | TGTGCCTGGTGGACAAAGGCCGTGGGAGCTTTCTTT | CAWWTKAVGAFF
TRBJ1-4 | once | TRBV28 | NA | TGTGCCAGCACCTCCCCCGGGACGGATTTTAATGAAAAACTGTTTTTT | CASTSPGTDFNEKLFF
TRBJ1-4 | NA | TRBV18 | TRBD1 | TGTGCCAGCTCAGGTCAGGGGGCAGAAAAACTGTTTTTT | CASSGQGAEKLFF
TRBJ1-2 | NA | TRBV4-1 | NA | TGCGCCAGCAGCCAAACCGGGACGGCGGCTACCTATGGCTACACCTTC | CASSQTGTAATYGYTF
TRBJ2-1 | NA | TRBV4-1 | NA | TGCGCCAGCAGTCTTTTTAGCGGAAATGAGCAGTTCTTC | CASSLFSGNEQFF
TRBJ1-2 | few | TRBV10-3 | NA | TGTGCCATCAACCAGGGCGATCAAACCGGGGGCTACACCTTC | CAINQGDQTGGYTF
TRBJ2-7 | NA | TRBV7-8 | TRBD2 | TGTGCCAGTTCGGGGGGAGCGTCAAGCTCCTACGAGCAGTACTTC | CASSGGASSSYEQYF
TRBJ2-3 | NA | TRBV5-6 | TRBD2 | TGTGCCAGCAGCTCGGGAGGGTTGACAGATACGCAGTATTTT | CASSSGGLTDTQYF
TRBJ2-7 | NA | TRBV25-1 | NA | TGTGCCAGCAGTGAATCATTGTTGGGCCCCTACGAGCAGTACTTC | CASSESLLGPYEQYF
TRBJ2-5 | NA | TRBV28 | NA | TGTGCCAGCAGTTATGGGGGGCCCCAAGAGACCCAGTACTTC | CASSYGGPQETQYF
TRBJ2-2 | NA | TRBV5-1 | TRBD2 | TGCGCCAGCAGCTTGCAGCGGGGAATCAACACCGGGGAGCTGTTTTTT | CASSLQRGINTGELFF
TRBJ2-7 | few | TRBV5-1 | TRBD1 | TGCGCCAGCAGCCTAAGACAGGGAACCTACGAGCAGTACTTC | CASSLRQGTYEQYF
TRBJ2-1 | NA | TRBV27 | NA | TGTGCCAGCCTAGATTTAGATGGCTACAATGAGCAGTTCTTC | CASLDLDGYNEQFF
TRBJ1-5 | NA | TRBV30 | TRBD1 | TGTGCCTGGAGTCTCACCGGGACAGGGGGGATTCAGCCCCAGCATTTT | CAWSLTGTGGIQPQHF
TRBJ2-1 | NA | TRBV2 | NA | TGTGCCAGCAGTGTAGAAATAGGGCAGTTCTTC | CASSVEIGQFF
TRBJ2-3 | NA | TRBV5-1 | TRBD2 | TGCGCCAGCAGCTCCCGACTAGCGGGGGGGCTCACAGATACGCAGTATTTT | CASSSRLAGGLTDTQYF
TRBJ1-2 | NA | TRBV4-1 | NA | TGCGCCAGCAGCTGGACGATCGGGGGGTATGGCTACACCTTC | CASSWTIGGYGYTF
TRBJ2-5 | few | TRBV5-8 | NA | TGTGCCAGCTTGCACGGGGGCACACAAGAGACCCAGTACTTC | CASLHGGTQETQYF
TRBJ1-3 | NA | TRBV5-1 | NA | TGCGCCAGCAGCTTGGGACACGGAAACACCATATATTTT | CASSLGHGNTIYF
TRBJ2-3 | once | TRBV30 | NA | TGTGCCGAGAATAGGGGGCGCGGGGCAGATACGCAGTATTTT | CAENRGRGADTQYF
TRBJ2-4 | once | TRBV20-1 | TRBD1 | TGCAGTGCTAGAGGGGACAGGGAACAGTACTTC | CSARGDREQYF
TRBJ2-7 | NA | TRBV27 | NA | TGTGCCAGCAGTTTATCAGGTGGCAGCTTGTACGAGCAGTACTTC | CASSLSGGSLYEQYF
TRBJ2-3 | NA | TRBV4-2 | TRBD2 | TGTGCCAGCAGCCTCCTGACTAGCGGGGGCCCCACAGATACGCAGTATTTT | CASSLLTSGGPTDTQYF
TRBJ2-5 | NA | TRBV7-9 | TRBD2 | TGTGCCAGCAGCCCGCGACTAGCGGGGGCAAAAGGGGAGACCCAGTACTTC | CASSPRLAGAKGETQYF
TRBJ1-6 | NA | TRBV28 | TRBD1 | TGTGCCAGCAGTTTAGAACAGGGGTATGGTTCACCCCTCCACTTT | CASSLEQGYGSPLHF
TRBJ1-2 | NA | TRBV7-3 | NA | TGTGCCAGCAGCTTAAATCCAGCTAACTATGGCTACACCTTC | CASSLNPANYGYTF
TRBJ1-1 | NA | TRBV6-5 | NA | TGTGCCGCTATCCCCCTGAGGCCCCCACACACTGAAGCTTTCTTT | CAAIPLRPPHTEAFF
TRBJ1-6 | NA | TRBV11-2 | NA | TGTGCCAGCAGCTTAGCACAGGGAGATAATTCACCCCTCCACTTT | CASSLAQGDNSPLHF
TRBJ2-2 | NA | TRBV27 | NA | TGTGCCAGCAGTTTAGCGTACACCGGGGAGCTGTTTTTT | CASSLAYTGELFF
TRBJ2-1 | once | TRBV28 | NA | TGTGCCATCTCTCCCCCGACAGGACCACGGAATGAGCAGTTCTTC | CAISPPTGPRNEQFF
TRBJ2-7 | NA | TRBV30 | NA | TGTGCCTGGAGGATTACACGGATAGGGGAGCAGTACTTC | CAWRITRIGEQYF
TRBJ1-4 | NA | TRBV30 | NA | TGTGCCTGGAGTGAGGGGCTCTGGGGGACTAATGAAAAACTGTTTTTT | CAWSEGLWGTNEKLFF
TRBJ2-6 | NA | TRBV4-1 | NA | TGCGCCAGCAGCCTAATCTCTGGGGCCAACGTCCTGACTTTC | CASSLISGANVLTF